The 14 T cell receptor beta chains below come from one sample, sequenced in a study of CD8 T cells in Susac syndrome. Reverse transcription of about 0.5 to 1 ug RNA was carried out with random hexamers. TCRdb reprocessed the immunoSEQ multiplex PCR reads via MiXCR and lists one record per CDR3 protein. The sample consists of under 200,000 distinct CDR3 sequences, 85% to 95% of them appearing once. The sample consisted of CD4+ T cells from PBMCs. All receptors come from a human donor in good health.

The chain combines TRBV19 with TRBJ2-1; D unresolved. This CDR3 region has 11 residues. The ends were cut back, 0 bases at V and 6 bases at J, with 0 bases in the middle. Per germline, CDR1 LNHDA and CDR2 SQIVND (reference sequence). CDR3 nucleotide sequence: TGTGCCAGTAGTATAGACAATGAGCAGTTCTTC. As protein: CASSIDNEQFF.

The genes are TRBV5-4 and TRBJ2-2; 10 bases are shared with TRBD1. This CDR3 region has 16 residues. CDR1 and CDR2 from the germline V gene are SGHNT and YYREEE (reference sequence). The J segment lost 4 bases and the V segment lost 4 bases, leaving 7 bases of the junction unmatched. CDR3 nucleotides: TGTGCCAGCAGCAAAGGACAGGGGGGAATCACCGGGGAGCTGTTTTTT. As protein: CASSKGQGGITGELFF.

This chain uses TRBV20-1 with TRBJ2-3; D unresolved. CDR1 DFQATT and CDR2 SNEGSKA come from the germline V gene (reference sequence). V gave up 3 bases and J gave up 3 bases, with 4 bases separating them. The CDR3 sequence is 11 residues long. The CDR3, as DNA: TGCAGTGCTAGCCAGACAGATACGCAGTATTTT. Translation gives CSASQTDTQYF.

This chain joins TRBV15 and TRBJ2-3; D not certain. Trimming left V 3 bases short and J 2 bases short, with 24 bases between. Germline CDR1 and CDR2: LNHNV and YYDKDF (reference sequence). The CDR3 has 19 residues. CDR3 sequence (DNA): TGTGCCACCAGCAGCATTGGGCGGCGATCCCTTCTTTCCACAGATACGCAGTATTTT. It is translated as CATSSIGRRSLLSTDTQYF.

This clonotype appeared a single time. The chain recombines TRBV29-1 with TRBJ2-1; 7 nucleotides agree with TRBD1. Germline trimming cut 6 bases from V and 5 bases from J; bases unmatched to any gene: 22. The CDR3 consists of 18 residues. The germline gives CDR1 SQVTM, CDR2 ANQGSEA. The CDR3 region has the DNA TGCAGCGTCGATCCGGGACAGCCGACTCGTAGGGTACACAATGAGCAGTTCTTC. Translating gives CSVDPGQPTRRVHNEQFF.

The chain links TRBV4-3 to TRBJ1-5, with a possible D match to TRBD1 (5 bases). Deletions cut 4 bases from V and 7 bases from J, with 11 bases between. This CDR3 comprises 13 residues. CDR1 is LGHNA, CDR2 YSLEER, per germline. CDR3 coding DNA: TGCGCCAGCAGCCCCAGGGTAGCCCAGCCCCAGCATTTT. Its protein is CASSPRVAQPQHF.

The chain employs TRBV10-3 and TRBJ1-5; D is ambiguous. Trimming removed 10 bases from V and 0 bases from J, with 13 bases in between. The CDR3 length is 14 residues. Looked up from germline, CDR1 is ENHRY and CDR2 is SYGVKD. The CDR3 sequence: CATQAGNSNQPQHF. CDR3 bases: TGTGCCACCCAGGCAGGTAATAGCAATCAGCCCCAGCATTTT.

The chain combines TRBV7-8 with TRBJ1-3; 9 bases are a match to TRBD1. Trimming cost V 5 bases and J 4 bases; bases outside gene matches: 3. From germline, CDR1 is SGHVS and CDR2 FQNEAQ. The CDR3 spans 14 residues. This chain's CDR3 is CASSRQGGGNTIYF. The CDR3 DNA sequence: TGTGCCAGCAGCCGACAGGGGGGGGGAAACACCATATATTTT.

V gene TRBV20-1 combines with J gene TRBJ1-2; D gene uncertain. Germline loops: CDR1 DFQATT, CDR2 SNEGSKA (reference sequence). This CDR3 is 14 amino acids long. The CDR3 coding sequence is TGCACCCTCCAGTCGCATAGATCTGACTATGGCTACACCTTC. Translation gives CTLQSHRSDYGYTF.

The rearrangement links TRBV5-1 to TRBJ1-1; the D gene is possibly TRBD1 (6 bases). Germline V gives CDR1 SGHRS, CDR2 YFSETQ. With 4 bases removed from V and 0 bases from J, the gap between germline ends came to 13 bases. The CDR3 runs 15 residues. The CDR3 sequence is CASSEGGRMNTEAFF. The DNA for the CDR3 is TGCGCCAGCAGCGAGGGGGGCCGGATGAACACTGAAGCTTTCTTT.

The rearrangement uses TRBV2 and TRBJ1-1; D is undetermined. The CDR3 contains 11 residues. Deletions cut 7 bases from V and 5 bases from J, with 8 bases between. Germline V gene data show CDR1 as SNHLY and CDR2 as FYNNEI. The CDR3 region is CASNPKTEAFF. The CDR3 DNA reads TGTGCCAGCAACCCAAAAACTGAAGCTTTCTTT.

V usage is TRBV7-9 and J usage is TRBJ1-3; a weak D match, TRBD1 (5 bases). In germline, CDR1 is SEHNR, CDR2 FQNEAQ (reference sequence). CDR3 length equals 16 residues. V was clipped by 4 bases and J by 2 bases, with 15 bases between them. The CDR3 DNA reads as TGTGCCAGCAGCTCTTGGGAGGGGTTGGCTGGAAACACCATATATTTT. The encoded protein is CASSSWEGLAGNTIYF.

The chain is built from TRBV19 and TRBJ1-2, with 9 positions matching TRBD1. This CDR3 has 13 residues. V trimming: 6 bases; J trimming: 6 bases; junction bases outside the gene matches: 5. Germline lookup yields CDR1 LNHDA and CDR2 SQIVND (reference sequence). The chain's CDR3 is CASRDRGFDGYTF. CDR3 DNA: TGTGCCAGTAGAGACAGGGGGTTCGATGGCTACACCTTC.

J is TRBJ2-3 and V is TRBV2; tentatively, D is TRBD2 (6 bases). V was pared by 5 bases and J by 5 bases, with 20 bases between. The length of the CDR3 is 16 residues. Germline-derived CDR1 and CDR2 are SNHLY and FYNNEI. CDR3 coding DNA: TGTGCCAGCAGTCTCCCCTTTAGCGGCGACTTAGATACGCAGTATTTT. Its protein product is CASSLPFSGDLDTQYF.